The entry that follows covers one T cell receptor (beta chain) sequence. Its target antigen remains unknown. No quality values exist for individual bases; no much larger clone is one base distant. The data are from a study of T cell repertoires in cytomegalovirus infection (dated by TCRdb to about 2019). About the study as a whole: The peptide stimulations were aimed at well-studied HLA-B-restricted epitopes as well as recently identified HLA-C-restricted CMV epitopes, whose presentation resists viral immunomodulation. Donor HLA type was relevant to the analysis, as public TCR beta signatures indicated carriage of CMV infection together with the matching HLA type.

Broader findings and caveats from the paper: The ex vivo response was dominated by HLA-C-restricted CMV-specific TCR beta clonotypes, which also provided the single most frequent clonotype in two of eight donors. Cumulative frequency of public TCR beta family members discriminated carriers of CMV infection plus the relevant HLA type in this cohort and an independent roughly 320-donor cohort.

Sequencing was carried out with an Illumina HiSeq 1500. Starting from the raw public reads, TCRdb applied fastp trimming at Q25, assembled clones with MiXCR and retained in-frame beta chains. A single entry per CDR3 protein holds the most common genes and DNA from its merged rows. Within this sample are 650,000 to 900,000 distinct CDR3 sequences, with less than 35% of them counted one time only. The ten largest clones add up to approximately 13% of the sample. The treatment or condition label, as the study defines it: in vitro stimulation with specific CMV peptide epitopes to enrich CMV-specific T cells. V is trimmed back by 5 bases and J by 5 bases, and the junction contains 6 bases that no gene match accounts for. There are 14 amino acids in the CDR3, from cysteine to phenylalanine inclusive. Only CDR3 DNA is held: 42 bases, read in frame from base 1. CDR1 and CDR2 are drawn from the germline V gene: SGHAT, FQNNGV.

This receptor was taken from a human donor in good health (CMV status not recorded). Some clones in this sample may be carry-over from other donors' samples. The sequencing here drew on cultured CD8+ T cells from PBMCs, taken from culture after CMV antigen stimulation. The V and J genes are TRBV11-2 and TRBJ2-3, with TRBD1 matching 8 junction bases. This receptor has the CDR3 CASSARGRGDTQYF. The nucleotide sequence is TGTGCCAGCAGCGCCAGGGGGCGGGGAGATACGCAGTATTTT.